Shown below are 10 T cell receptor beta chains from a single sample sequenced in a study of blood T cell repertoires in COVID-19. Profiled with immunoSEQ multiplex PCR; TCRdb holds only in-frame clones, not every one. This sample has just under 80,000 clones, with 80% found just once. The source material was peripheral blood. The receptors come from a woman between 65 and 79 years old with acute or convalescent COVID-19.

The chain recombines TRBV6-2 or TRBV6-3 with TRBJ1-5; D may be TRBD1 (6 bases). Trimming took 2 bases from V and 3 from J, leaving 11 bases between them. The CDR3 consists of 15 residues. Per germline, CDR1 MNHEY and CDR2 SVGEGT. The DNA of the CDR3 is TGTGCCAGCAGTTACGGACAGCGAGTCAATCAGCCCCAGCATTTT. Translated: CASSYGQRVNQPQHF.

In its sample, this clone was seen a few times. The rearrangement joins TRBV12-3 or TRBV12-4 to TRBJ1-2; weak D call: TRBD1 (5 bases). This CDR3 has 11 amino acids. Trimming cost V 3 bases and J 14 bases, with 13 bases left between them. CDR3 DNA: TGTGCCAGCAGTTTTGGGGCGCTGAGGACCTTC. Protein product: CASSFGALRTF.

The rearrangement links TRBV6-5 to TRBJ2-7; TRBD1 agrees at 8 bases. Looked up from germline, CDR1 is MNHEY and CDR2 is SVGAGI. Losses at the gene ends were 4 bases for V and 2 bases for J; bases not matched to a gene: 4. This CDR3 has 14 amino acids. The CDR3: CASSSGQGPYEQYF. CDR3 DNA sequence: TGTGCCAGCAGTTCAGGACAGGGTCCCTACGAGCAGTACTTC.

This clone was seen a handful of times. This rearrangement joins TRBV5-1 to TRBJ1-2; a weak D match, TRBD1 (6 bases). Trimming removed 4 bases at V and 8 bases at J, with 12 bases between. The CDR3 is 12 residues long. Looked up from germline, CDR1 is SGHRS and CDR2 is YFSETQ. The CDR3 here is CASSMSGDGYTF. The CDR3 region has the DNA TGCGCCAGCAGCATGTCAGGGGACGGCTACACCTTC.

The chain carries TRBV7-9 and TRBJ2-7; 12 nucleotides agree with TRBD1. CDR3 length: 15 amino acids. With V trimmed by 6 bases and J by 5 bases, 8 bases remained unmatched. Germline values: CDR1 SEHNR, CDR2 FQNEAQ (reference sequence). The CDR3 coding sequence is TGTGCCAGCAGTTGGGGGACAGGGGGCGTCGACGAGCAGTACTTC. Translating it yields CASSWGTGGVDEQYF.

J is TRBJ2-5 and V is TRBV2, with 12 bases that match TRBD2. Losses at the gene ends were 6 bases for V and 2 bases for J; bases not matched to a gene: 7. The CDR3 contains 16 residues. Per germline, CDR1 SNHLY and CDR2 FYNNEI. The CDR3: CASRWTSGASQETQYF. CDR3 coding DNA: TGTGCCAGCAGATGGACTAGCGGGGCTTCACAAGAGACCCAGTACTTC.

The genes are TRBV7-2 and TRBJ2-3; maybe TRBD2 (5 bases). The V end lost 10 bases, the J end lost 7 bases, and 12 bases lay between the germline ends. CDR1 SGHTA and CDR2 FQGNSA come from the germline V gene. CDR3 length equals 11 residues. CDR3: CATPRDHTQYF. The CDR3 nucleotides are TGTGCCACCCCCCGGGATCATACGCAGTATTTT.

This chain connects TRBV6-2 or TRBV6-3 to TRBJ1-1; 9 bases map to TRBD1. The germline CDR1 and CDR2 sequences are MNHEY and SVGEGT. V was pared by 6 bases and J by 4 bases, with 9 bases of the junction left unmatched. The length of the CDR3 is 15 residues. In nucleotides, the CDR3 is TGTGCCAGCAGCCGAGTACAGGGGGCCGTCACTGAAGCTTTCTTT. Its protein is CASSRVQGAVTEAFF.

The chain carries TRBV29-1 and TRBJ1-2; a weak D match, TRBD1 (6 bases). The CDR3 totals 12 residues. Germline CDR1 SQVTM, CDR2 ANQGSEA. The V and J ends lost 7 bases and 6 bases respectively, with 15 bases between them. CDR3 bases: TGCAGCGGTAAAGGACAGTTTAATGGCTACACCTTC. This translates into CSGKGQFNGYTF.

This chain's CDR3 is CASSYSMGGQPQHF. CDR3 coding DNA: TGTGCCAGCAGTTACTCTATGGGAGGGCAGCCCCAGCATTTT. The V call is TRBV6-5, the J call TRBJ1-5; D not resolved. The CDR3 runs to 14 residues. CDR1 MNHEY and CDR2 SVGAGI come from the germline V gene. The V gene lost 0 bases and the J gene lost 7 bases, with 10 bases spanning the gap.